The 26 T cell receptor beta chains given below trace back to one sample, sequenced in a study of blood T cell repertoires in COVID-19. TCRdb's table, derived via immunoSEQ multiplex PCR, lists solely in-frame clones and lacks some. The sample has roughly 60,000 clones, more than 75% seen once. The source material was peripheral blood. All receptors derive from a man aged 65 to 85 with acute or convalescent COVID-19.

This chain joins TRBV27 and TRBJ1-4; no reliable D call. The germline V gene has CDR1 MNHEY and CDR2 SMNVEV (reference sequence). This CDR3 comprises 15 residues. Trimming removed 4 bases at V and 12 bases at J, with 21 bases between. CDR3 coding DNA: TGTGCCAGCAGTTCTCTCCGGGTCCCCGGCGAGGAACTGTTTTTT. Its translation is CASSSLRVPGEELFF.

The chain uses TRBV3-1 (or the pseudogene TRBV3-2) and TRBJ2-1; 9 nucleotides match TRBD1. Germline V CDR1 and CDR2: LGHDT, YNNKEL (reference sequence). The CDR3 has 17 amino acids. Trimming removed 0 bases from V and 3 bases from J; junction bases left unmatched: 6. For the CDR3, the DNA is TGTGCCAGCAGCCAAGACGCCGGGACAGGGAACTACAATGAGCAGTTCTTC. The encoded protein is CASSQDAGTGNYNEQFF.

J is TRBJ2-2 and V is TRBV3-1 (or the pseudogene TRBV3-2), with D possibly TRBD2 on 6 matching bases. V was trimmed by 5 bases and J by 9 bases, leaving 13 bases between them. The CDR3 covers 13 residues. Per the germline V gene, CDR1 is LGHDT and CDR2 is YNNKEL (reference sequence). DNA of the CDR3: TGTGCCAGCAGCTCTCGGGGGACTCGGGAGCTGTTTTTT. Translation: CASSSRGTRELFF.

This rearrangement joins TRBV14 to TRBJ1-1; D gene uncertain. Germline V gives CDR1 SGHDN, CDR2 FVKESK. The CDR3 consists of 15 residues. The germline V and J ends were trimmed by 0 bases and 1 base, with 9 bases remaining between them. The CDR3 region has the DNA TGTGCCAGCAGCCAAGACCAGGCCAGGAACACTGAAGCTTTCTTT. Its protein is CASSQDQARNTEAFF.

This chain links TRBV3-1 (or the pseudogene TRBV3-2) with TRBJ1-2; D might be TRBD1 (5 bases). The CDR3 covers 12 residues. Trimming cost V 1 base and J 6 bases, with 6 bases left between them. From germline, CDR1 is LGHDT and CDR2 YNNKEL (reference sequence). The CDR3, as DNA: TGTGCCAGCAGCCAAGTGACAGATGGCTACACCTTC. Its translation: CASSQVTDGYTF.

The chain employs TRBV6-4 and TRBJ1-2; D possibly corresponds to TRBD1 (5 bases). Looked up from germline, CDR1 is MRHNA and CDR2 is SNTAGT. This CDR3 comprises 15 residues. V was trimmed by 8 bases and J by 4 bases, leaving 20 bases between them. DNA of the CDR3: TGTGCCAGCCGGCCCGCGGGGGACGGGCCCTATGGCTACACCTTC. As protein: CASRPAGDGPYGYTF.

V usage is TRBV5-6 and J usage is TRBJ2-1, with a possible D match to TRBD2 (6 bases). This CDR3 spans 15 amino acids. Per the germline V gene, CDR1 is SGHDT and CDR2 is YYEEEE. Trimming left V 2 bases short and J 0 bases short, with 9 bases between. The CDR3: CASSFFGSSYNEQFF. DNA of the CDR3: TGTGCCAGCAGCTTCTTCGGGAGCTCCTACAATGAGCAGTTCTTC.

The V call is TRBV3-1 (or the pseudogene TRBV3-2), the J call TRBJ2-7; D perhaps matches TRBD1 (6 bases). The CDR3 runs 16 residues. Germline assignment: CDR1 LGHDT and CDR2 YNNKEL (reference sequence). Trimming pared 4 bases from V and 4 bases from J, leaving 20 bases between. The CDR3 bases are TGTGCCAGCAGCCTCCAGGGGTGGGGTGGGGTGTACGAGCAGTACTTC. Residues: CASSLQGWGGVYEQYF.

This clone was detected only a few times. The chain has TRBV9 and TRBJ2-2; 13 bases agree with TRBD2. The CDR3 contains 20 residues. Germline V gives CDR1 SGDLS, CDR2 YYNGEE. Trimming took 0 bases from V and 0 from J; bases not matched to a gene: 8. CDR3: CASSVEVPGLAGTNTGELFF. The DNA of the CDR3 is TGTGCCAGCAGCGTAGAAGTCCCGGGACTAGCGGGGACGAACACCGGGGAGCTGTTTTTT.

V gene TRBV7-9 combines with J gene TRBJ2-2; D is ambiguous. This CDR3 comprises 15 residues. Trimming shortened V by 3 bases and J by 1 base, and 9 bases separated the two germline ends. Germline V gives CDR1 SEHNR, CDR2 FQNEAQ (reference sequence). CDR3 loop: CASSLVALNTGELFF. In DNA, the CDR3 is TGTGCCAGCAGCTTGGTGGCCCTGAACACCGGGGAGCTGTTTTTT.

V is TRBV11-1 and J is TRBJ2-3, with 10 bases aligning to TRBD2. V shed 0 bases, J shed 3 bases, and the junction held 9 bases outside the gene matches. CDR3 length equals 18 residues. The V gene's germline CDR1 is SGHAT and CDR2 FQDESV (reference sequence). The chain's CDR3 is CASSLAVLAGVETDTQYF. The CDR3 DNA reads TGTGCCAGCAGCTTAGCGGTCCTAGCGGGAGTGGAGACAGATACGCAGTATTTT.

V usage is TRBV5-1 and J usage is TRBJ2-7; D is possibly TRBD1 (6 bases). This CDR3 spans 14 amino acids. Per the germline V gene, CDR1 is SGHRS and CDR2 is YFSETQ. V lost 0 bases, J lost 1 base, and 8 bases lay in between. CDR3 in DNA: TGCGCCAGCAGCTTGGATGGACAGTCCTACGAGCAGTACTTC. Protein: CASSLDGQSYEQYF. The full variable domain, in which reference TRBV5-1 and TRBJ2-7 provide the parts outside the CDR3, is KAGVTQTPRYLIKTRGQQVTLSCSPISGHRSVSWYQQTPGQGLQFLFEYFSETQRNKGNFPGRFSGRQFSNSRSEMNVSTLELGDSALYLCASSLDGQSYEQYFGPGTRLTVT.

The chain links TRBV19 to TRBJ1-4; D unresolved. CDR1 LNHDA and CDR2 SQIVND come from the germline V gene (reference sequence). The CDR3 has 15 residues. Trimming removed 1 base at V and 5 bases at J, with 11 bases between. CDR3 region: CASSIVSGGNEKLFF. The CDR3 nucleotides are TGTGCCAGTAGTATAGTGAGTGGAGGGAATGAAAAACTGTTTTTT.

This clone was observed a handful of times. For the CDR3, the DNA is TGCGCCAGCAGCCAAGGAGAGGGGGCTTTAGGCGAGCAGTACTTC. Translating it yields CASSQGEGALGEQYF. This chain links TRBV4-1 with TRBJ2-7; TRBD1 matches at 7 bases. The V gene end was trimmed by 1 base and the J gene end by 6 bases; junction bases not matched to a gene: 9. The germline gives CDR1 MGHRA, CDR2 YSYEKL. The CDR3 extends over 15 amino acids.

The V call is TRBV5-4, the J call TRBJ2-5, with D possibly TRBD1 on 5 matching bases. The CDR3 runs 14 residues. Germline V CDR1 and CDR2: SGHNT, YYREEE (reference sequence). V gave up 4 bases and J gave up 5 bases, with 15 bases separating them. In DNA, the CDR3 is TGTGCCAGCAGCGTTGGGGCTTCTGGGGAGACCCAGTACTTC. As protein: CASSVGASGETQYF.

The chain employs TRBV6-4 and TRBJ2-1; TRBD2 matches at 10 bases. Germline V gives CDR1 MRHNA, CDR2 SNTAGT. CDR3 length: 16 amino acids. The V segment lost 2 bases and the J segment 6 bases; nucleotides outside the gene matches: 7. CDR3 residues: CASSDGSSGRINEQFF. The DNA of the CDR3 is TGTGCCAGCAGTGACGGGTCTAGCGGGAGAATCAATGAGCAGTTCTTC.

This chain connects TRBV12-5 to TRBJ2-7; D perhaps matches TRBD1 (5 bases). Trimming removed 6 bases from V and 2 bases from J, with 11 bases in between. The CDR3 length is 13 residues. In germline, CDR1 is LGHNT, CDR2 FRNRAP. The CDR3 loop reads CASGPDRAYEQYF. CDR3 DNA sequence: TGTGCTAGTGGCCCCGACAGAGCCTACGAGCAGTACTTC.

V gene TRBV15 combines with J gene TRBJ1-2; TRBD1 is a possible D gene (5 bases). From germline, CDR1 is LNHNV and CDR2 YYDKDF (reference sequence). The CDR3 sequence is 12 residues long. Trimming removed 3 bases from V and 5 bases from J, with 7 bases in between. The CDR3 region is CATSRDIYGYTF. CDR3 in DNA: TGTGCCACCAGCAGGGACATTTATGGCTACACCTTC.

This rearrangement joins TRBV4-1 to TRBJ2-1, with 8 positions matching TRBD2. Germline V gene sequence: CDR1 MGHRA, CDR2 YSYEKL. Germline trimming cut 4 bases from V and 9 bases from J; bases unmatched to any gene: 14. This CDR3 contains 16 residues. The chain's CDR3 is CASSPHSGRKESEQFF. The CDR3 DNA reads as TGCGCCAGCAGCCCACACAGCGGGAGAAAGGAGAGTGAGCAGTTCTTC.

This clone was detected a few times. V is TRBV20-1 and J is TRBJ2-7; 8 nucleotides match TRBD1. The CDR3 has 11 amino acids. CDR1 and CDR2 (germline): DFQATT, SNEGSKA (reference sequence). Trimming took 5 bases from V and 4 from J; bases not matched to a gene: 1. The CDR3 bases are TGCAGTGCTTGGACAGGGTACGAGCAGTACTTC. Protein product: CSAWTGYEQYF.

This rearrangement joins TRBV19 to TRBJ2-1; 11 bases map to TRBD2. The CDR3 totals 17 residues. CDR1 is LNHDA and CDR2 is SQIVND in the germline V gene (reference sequence). V dropped 4 bases and J dropped 2; count of bases not matched to a gene: 7. CDR3 DNA sequence: TGTGCCAGTAGTACGAAACGACTAGCGGGAACCTACAATGAGCAGTTCTTC. Protein: CASSTKRLAGTYNEQFF.

This clone appeared a single time. The chain employs TRBV5-4 and TRBJ2-5, with 11 bases that match TRBD2. The CDR3 spans 18 residues. Trimming at V came to 4 bases and at J to 5 bases, leaving 16 bases not matched to a gene. Germline assignment: CDR1 SGHNT and CDR2 YYREEE (reference sequence). CDR3 sequence reads: CASSPGLLAGGPGETQYF. CDR3 nucleotide sequence: TGTGCCAGCAGCCCGGGGCTCTTAGCGGGAGGGCCCGGGGAGACCCAGTACTTC. Full variable domain (rest looked up from reference TRBV5-4 and TRBJ2-5): ETGVTQSPTHLIKTRGQQVTLRCSSQSGHNTVSWYQQALGQGPQFIFQYYREEENGRGNFPPRFSGLQFPNYSSELNVNALELDDSALYLCASSPGLLAGGPGETQYFGPGTRLLVL.

The J gene is TRBJ2-1, the V gene TRBV5-4; D may be TRBD2 (7 bases). CDR3 length equals 16 residues. The germline V gene encodes CDR1 SGHNT and CDR2 YYREEE (reference sequence). V was pared by 4 bases and J by 2 bases, with 16 bases between. CDR3 nucleotides: TGTGCCAGCAGCCCGGGGGGCGGCTACACCTACAATGAGCAGTTCTTC. It yields the protein CASSPGGGYTYNEQFF.

J is TRBJ2-4 and V is TRBV4-2, with D tentatively TRBD2 (7 bases). The CDR3 runs to 16 residues. The V gene's germline CDR1 is LGHNA and CDR2 YNFKEQ. V was shortened by 1 base and J by 4 bases, with 14 bases between the two germline ends. The CDR3 DNA reads as TGTGCCAGCAGCCAAGGGAGCGGGACACTAAAAAACATTCAGTACTTC. It codes for CASSQGSGTLKNIQYF.

The chain couples TRBV12-3 or TRBV12-4 to TRBJ1-6, with TRBD1 matching 7 bases. V was clipped by 10 bases and J by 7 bases; unmatched bases: 7. The CDR3 is made up of 13 amino acids. CDR3 in DNA: TGTGCCACTTCGACAGGGCGGAATTCACCCCTCCACTTT. This sequence encodes CATSTGRNSPLHF.

The chain has TRBV5-1 and TRBJ2-2; 13 positions agree with TRBD2. This CDR3 comprises 19 residues. Germline trimming cut 0 bases from V and 6 bases from J; bases unmatched to any gene: 11. Germline CDR1 is SGHRS and CDR2 is YFSETQ. The CDR3 DNA is TGCGCCAGCAGCTTGGCCGGACTAGCGGGAGCCATGGGGGCCGGGGAGCTGTTTTTT. This translates into CASSLAGLAGAMGAGELFF.